The following is a TCR beta chain sequence with its context. Recruits, aged about 18 to 100 years, lived in 20 to 30 US areas. CDR3 length: 14 amino acids. Per germline, CDR1 GTSNPN and CDR2 SVGIG (reference sequence). V was clipped by 1 base and J by 7 bases; unmatched bases: 9. Authors' analysis steps: Reference gene primer amplification gave estimated nucleated cell counts. Sequencing used immunoSEQ multiplex PCR; TCRdb keeps in-frame clones, though not all of them. Clone size and the V and J calls come from that table; the DNA yielded D and trimming. Among around 320,000 clones listed, under 90% were seen once. The data originate from a study of blood T cell repertoires in COVID-19.

V usage is TRBV30 and J usage is TRBJ1-2; 7 nucleotides line up with TRBD1. The source of this sequence is a woman in her 50s who had been exposed to COVID-19. The specimen sequenced was PBMCs or T cells enriched from blood (not recorded which). This CDR3 is CAWSGVLPGGGYTF. Written as DNA, the CDR3 is TGTGCCTGGAGTGGGGTGCTTCCAGGGGGTGGCTACACCTTC.